The clone carrying this T cell receptor (beta chain) was observed a single time. These data belong to a study of technical replicates of blood from a few donors. Some clones are missing from TCRdb's copy, which holds only in-frame ones; the method was immunoSEQ multiplex PCR. The repertoire consists of tens of thousands of clones, with approximately 96% occurring once and the leading ten covering approximately 0.4%. CDR1 is SGDLS, CDR2 YYNGEE, per germline. This CDR3 spans 13 amino acids. V was shortened by 1 base and J by 6 bases, with 10 bases between the two germline ends. This TCR was recovered from a human donor in good health. Material for sequencing was T cells isolated from PBMCs. The rearrangement links TRBV9 to TRBJ1-2, with D possibly matching TRBD1 (5 bases). The CDR3 bases are TGTGCCAGCAGCGTACCAGGGTCCAATGGCTACACCTTC. This gives the protein CASSVPGSNGYTF.